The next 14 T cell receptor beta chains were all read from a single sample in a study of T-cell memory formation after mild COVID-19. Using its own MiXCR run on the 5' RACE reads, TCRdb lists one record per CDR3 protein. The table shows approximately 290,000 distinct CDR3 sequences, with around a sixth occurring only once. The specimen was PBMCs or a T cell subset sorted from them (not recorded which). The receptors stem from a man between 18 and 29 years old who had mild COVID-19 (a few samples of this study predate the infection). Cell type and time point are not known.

The CDR3 loop reads CASSQAGGANVLTF. In DNA form, the CDR3 reads TGCGCCAGCAGCCAAGCTGGGGGGGCCAACGTCCTGACTTTC. The rearrangement joins TRBV4-1 to TRBJ2-6; D remains unclear. In germline, CDR1 is MGHRA, CDR2 YSYEKL. This CDR3 contains 14 residues. Trimming removed 1 base at V and 4 bases at J, with 5 bases between.

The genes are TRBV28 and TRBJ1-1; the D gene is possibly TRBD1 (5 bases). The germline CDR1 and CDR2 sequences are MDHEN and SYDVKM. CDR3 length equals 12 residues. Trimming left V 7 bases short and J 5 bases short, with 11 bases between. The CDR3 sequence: CASTRQPTEAFF. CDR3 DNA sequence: TGTGCCAGCACCCGACAGCCTACTGAAGCTTTCTTT.

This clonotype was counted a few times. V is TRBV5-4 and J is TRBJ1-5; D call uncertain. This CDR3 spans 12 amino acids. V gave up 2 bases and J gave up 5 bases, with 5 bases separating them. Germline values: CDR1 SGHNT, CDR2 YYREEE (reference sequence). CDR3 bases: TGTGCCAGCAGCTTCCAGGATCAGCCCCAGCATTTT. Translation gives CASSFQDQPQHF.

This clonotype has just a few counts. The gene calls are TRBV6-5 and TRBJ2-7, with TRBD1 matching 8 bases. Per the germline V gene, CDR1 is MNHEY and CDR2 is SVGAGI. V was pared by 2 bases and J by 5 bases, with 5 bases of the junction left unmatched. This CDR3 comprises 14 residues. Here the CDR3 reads CASSYIQGADEQYV. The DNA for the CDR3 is TGTGCCAGCAGTTACATTCAGGGGGCCGACGAGCAGTACGTC.

This CDR3 reads CASSAGQGSGYTF. The CDR3, as DNA: TGTGCCAGCAGCGCGGGACAGGGAAGTGGCTACACCTTC. V is TRBV7-9 and J is TRBJ1-2, with TRBD1 matching over 9 bases. V lost 5 bases to trimming and J lost 7 bases; unmatched junction nucleotides: 5. The length of the CDR3 is 13 residues. In germline, CDR1 is SEHNR, CDR2 FQNEAQ (reference sequence).

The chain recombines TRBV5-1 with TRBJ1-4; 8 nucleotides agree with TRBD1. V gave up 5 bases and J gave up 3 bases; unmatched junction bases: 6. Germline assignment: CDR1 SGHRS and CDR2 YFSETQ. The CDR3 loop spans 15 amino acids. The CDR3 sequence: CASSSGGSSNEKLFF. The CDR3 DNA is TGCGCCAGCAGTTCAGGGGGCAGCTCTAATGAAAAACTGTTTTTT.

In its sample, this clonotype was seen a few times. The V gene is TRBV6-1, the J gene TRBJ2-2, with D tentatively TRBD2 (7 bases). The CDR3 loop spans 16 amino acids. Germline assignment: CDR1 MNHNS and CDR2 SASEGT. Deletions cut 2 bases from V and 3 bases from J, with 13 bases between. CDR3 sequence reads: CASSEPAGADTGELFF. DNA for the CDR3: TGTGCCAGCAGTGAACCGGCGGGGGCGGACACCGGGGAGCTGTTTTTT.

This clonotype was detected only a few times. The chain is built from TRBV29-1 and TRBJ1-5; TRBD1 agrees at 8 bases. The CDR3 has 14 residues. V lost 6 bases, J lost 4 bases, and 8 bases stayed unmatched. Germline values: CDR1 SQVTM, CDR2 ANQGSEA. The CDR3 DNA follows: TGCAGCGTGTCACAGGGGGGACGAAATCAGCCCCAGCATTTT. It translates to CSVSQGGRNQPQHF.

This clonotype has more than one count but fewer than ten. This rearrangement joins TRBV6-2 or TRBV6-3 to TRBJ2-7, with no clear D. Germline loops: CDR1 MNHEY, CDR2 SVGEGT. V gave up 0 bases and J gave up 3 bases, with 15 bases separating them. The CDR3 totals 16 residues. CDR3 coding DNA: TGTGCCAGCAGTTACTCGGGGATCGTTGGTAACTACGAGCAGTACTTC. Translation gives CASSYSGIVGNYEQYF.

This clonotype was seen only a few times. The CDR3 loop reads CASSLYAADGYTF. The CDR3 bases are TGTGCCAGCAGCTTGTATGCGGCTGATGGCTACACCTTC. The chain has TRBV7-2 and TRBJ1-2; D not certain. Germline CDR1 and CDR2: SGHTA and FQGNSA. This CDR3 spans 13 amino acids. The V end lost 3 bases, the J end lost 6 bases, and 11 bases lay between the germline ends.

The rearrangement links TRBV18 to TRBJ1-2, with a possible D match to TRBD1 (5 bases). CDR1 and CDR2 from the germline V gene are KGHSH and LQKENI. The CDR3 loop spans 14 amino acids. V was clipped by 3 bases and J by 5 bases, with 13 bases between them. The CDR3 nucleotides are TGTGCCAGCTCACCCCCAGAGGGGCGATATGGCTACACCTTC. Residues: CASSPPEGRYGYTF. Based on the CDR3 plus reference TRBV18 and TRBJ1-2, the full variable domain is NAGVMQNPRHLVRRRGQEARLRCSPMKGHSHVYWYRQLPEEGLKFMVYLQKENIIDESGMPKERFSAEFPKEGPSILRIQQVVRGDSAAYFCASSPPEGRYGYTFGSGTRLTVV.

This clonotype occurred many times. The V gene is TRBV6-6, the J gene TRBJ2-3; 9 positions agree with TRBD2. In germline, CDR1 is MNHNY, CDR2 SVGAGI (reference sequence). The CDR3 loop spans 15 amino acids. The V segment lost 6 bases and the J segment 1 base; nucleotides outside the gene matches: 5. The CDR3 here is CASRVSGGGTDTQYF. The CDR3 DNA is TGTGCCAGCAGAGTTAGCGGGGGAGGCACAGATACGCAGTATTTT.

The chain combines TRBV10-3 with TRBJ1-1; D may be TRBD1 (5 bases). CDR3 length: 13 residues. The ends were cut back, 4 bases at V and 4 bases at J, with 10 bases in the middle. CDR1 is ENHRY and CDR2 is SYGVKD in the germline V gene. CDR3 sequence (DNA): TGTGCCATCAGTGTCCCGGGGGTCACTGAAGCTTTCTTT. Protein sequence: CAISVPGVTEAFF.

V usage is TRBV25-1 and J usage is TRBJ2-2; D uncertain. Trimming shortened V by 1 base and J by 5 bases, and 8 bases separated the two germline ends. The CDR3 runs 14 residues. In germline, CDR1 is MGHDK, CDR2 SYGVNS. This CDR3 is CASSEFQNTGELFF. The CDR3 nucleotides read TGTGCCAGCAGTGAATTTCAGAATACCGGGGAGCTGTTTTTT.